Sequencing of this T cell receptor (beta chain) was carried out in a study of blood T cell repertoires in COVID-19. Overall study: COVID-19 samples, acute and convalescent, were from the United States, Italy and Spain. PBMCs, B-cell-depleted T cells, or T cells provided the cDNA or gDNA that made up the material.

Per the study methods: Estimates of nucleated cell counts were drawn from the amplification of reference gene primers. Repertoires were generated with immunoSEQ multiplex PCR, while TCRdb's copy carries only in-frame clones and drops some. V, J and clone size were drawn from that table, and D and trimming were deduced from the DNA. Among around 80,000 clones listed, about 70% were seen once. V lost 3 bases, J lost 2 bases, and 13 bases lay in between. Per the germline V gene, CDR1 is SGHTA and CDR2 is FQGNSA. The CDR3 is made up of 15 amino acids. The V and J genes are TRBV7-2 and TRBJ2-5; TRBD2 might be the D (5 bases). The TCR originated in a man aged 45-65 years with active or convalescent COVID-19. Material for sequencing was peripheral blood. CDR3 amino acids: CASSFQASQQETQYF. The CDR3 region has the DNA TGTGCCAGCAGCTTCCAAGCTAGCCAGCAAGAGACCCAGTACTTC.